This TCR beta chain originates from a study of T cells in Graves' hyperthyroidism and ophthalmopathy. Germline CDR1 and CDR2: MNHNS and SASEGT. CDR3 length equals 15 residues. V lost 4 bases to trimming and J lost 3 bases, with 15 bases between them. The table lists this clonotype with many counts. The CDR3 regions of TCR beta were amplified from RNA transcripts. HTBI primers drove first-round RT-PCR of the TCR CDR3. One entry per CDR3 protein, called by TCRdb with MiXCR from the multiplex PCR reads. The table has about 350,000 distinct CDR3 sequences, 15% to 20% seen once. The study left out patients who had uncontrolled infection, other autoimmune disease, pregnancy or lactation.

Sequenced input: blood. The J gene is TRBJ1-2, the V gene TRBV6-1; maybe TRBD1 (6 bases). The source is a woman aged 40 to 49 with Graves' ophthalmopathy. The CDR3 spells CASSARTAADYGYTF. The CDR3 nucleotides read TGTGCCAGCAGTGCCCGGACAGCAGCGGACTATGGCTACACCTTC.